This entry is about one TCR beta chain. Its antigen remains unknown. The data stem from a study of shared clonotypes between healthy human individuals. CD45RA+ naive and CD45RA-negative memory subsets were separated from CD4+ cells. General observations from the study: Large depth notwithstanding, sorted-subset sequencing proved incomplete by rarefaction.

Data came from immunoSEQ multiplex PCR; TCRdb stores just in-frame clones and leaves some out. The sample holds 2 million to 3 million clones, 80% to 95% seen once. Trimming cost V 3 bases and J 9 bases; bases outside gene matches: 6. CDR1 SNHLY and CDR2 FYNNEI come from the germline V gene. The CDR3 has 15 amino acids. The source material was naive CD4+ T cells from PBMCs. Subset noted: CD45RA+ positively selected. The chain is built from TRBV2 and TRBJ2-1, with TRBD2 matching 12 bases. The receptor was isolated from a young man in good health. Some clones in this sample may be carry-over from other donors' samples. The CDR3 DNA sequence: TGTGCCAGCAGTGACCGACTAGCGGGAGCAGTTGAGCAGTTCTTC. This sequence encodes CASSDRLAGAVEQFF.